The 4 T cell receptor beta chains below all came from one sample that was sequenced in a study of CD4 T cells in relation to SARS-CoV-2 and coronaviruses. Produced via immunoSEQ multiplex PCR; TCRdb's table is partial and in-frame only. The sample has about 43,000 clones; over 75% are singletons. These receptors have no identified antigens. Source material: naive CD4+ T cells from PBMCs, cultured in vitro. Subset of the sample: naive CD4+ T cells isolated by negative enrichment. These receptors all come from an adult with COVID-19.

The chain joins TRBV10-3 to TRBJ2-5; D uncertain. The CDR3 length is 14 residues. Trimming took off 4 bases at V and 4 bases at J, with 13 bases between the two ends. Germline V lookup: CDR1 ENHRY, CDR2 SYGVKD. The CDR3 nucleotides are TGTGCCATCAGTGGGGGTCAGAATGGAGAGACCCAGTACTTC. The encoded protein is CAISGGQNGETQYF.

The J gene is TRBJ2-3, the V gene TRBV5-4; 10 bases line up with TRBD2. Germline trimming cut 4 bases from V and 1 base from J; bases unmatched to any gene: 6. CDR1 is SGHNT, CDR2 YYREEE, per germline (reference sequence). This CDR3 region has 16 residues. The CDR3 here is CASSKTSGTGTDTQYF. The DNA for the CDR3 is TGTGCCAGCAGCAAAACTAGCGGGACTGGCACAGATACGCAGTATTTT. Full variable domain (remainder filled in from reference TRBV5-4 and TRBJ2-3): ETGVTQSPTHLIKTRGQQVTLRCSSQSGHNTVSWYQQALGQGPQFIFQYYREEENGRGNFPPRFSGLQFPNYSSELNVNALELDDSALYLCASSKTSGTGTDTQYFGPGTRLTVL.

The chain couples TRBV7-9 to TRBJ2-7; D is ambiguous. The CDR3 runs 11 residues. Germline V CDR1 and CDR2: SEHNR, FQNEAQ (reference sequence). The ends were cut back, 1 base at V and 4 bases at J, with 2 bases in the middle. In DNA form, the CDR3 reads TGTGCCAGCAGCTTAGATTACGAGCAGTACTTC. It yields the protein CASSLDYEQYF.

This clone was counted a single time. This rearrangement joins TRBV5-4 to TRBJ2-1; 9 bases agree with TRBD1. The ends lost 4 bases at V and 3 bases at J; junction bases unmatched: 5. This CDR3 region has 15 residues. Germline-derived CDR1 and CDR2 are SGHNT and YYREEE (reference sequence). CDR3 sequence reads: CASSVDRGGYNEQFF. As DNA, the CDR3 is TGTGCCAGCAGCGTTGACAGGGGGGGCTACAATGAGCAGTTCTTC. The variable domain in full, with the rest retrieved from reference TRBV5-4 and TRBJ2-1, is ETGVTQSPTHLIKTRGQQVTLRCSSQSGHNTVSWYQQALGQGPQFIFQYYREEENGRGNFPPRFSGLQFPNYSSELNVNALELDDSALYLCASSVDRGGYNEQFFGPGTRLTVL.